This T cell receptor (beta chain) was sequenced for a study of Ad26.COV2.S vaccination and SARS-CoV-2 variants. Whole-study context: Once, or twice with 56 days between doses, Ad26.COV2.S was given intramuscularly.

Here immunoSEQ multiplex PCR was the method, and the copy in TCRdb shows in-frame clones only, minus some. The sample holds some 460,000 clones, 80% to 90% seen once. The CDR3 length is 15 residues. Trimming cost V 7 bases and J 4 bases; bases outside gene matches: 9. Germline V gene lookup returns CDR1 MDHEN and CDR2 SYDVKM. Study results and limitations: There was a possibility that the TCR breadth and depth analyses underestimated total T cell responses. Substantial response breadth was reportedly seen for spike-specific CD8+ and CD4+ T cells after vaccination. Spike-specific TCR breadth was greater after Ad26.COV2.S than placebo.

Treatment meaning: some 20 received Ad26.COV2.S at low or high dose, single or two shots; roughly five received placebo; per-sample allocation not given. The samples date from day 63 after the first vaccine or placebo injection. On this clone: Its antigen is not identified.

Source: peripheral blood, taken in a trial of Ad26.COV2.S vaccine versus placebo. This sequence originates from a person between 18 and 59 years old who received the Ad26.COV2.S COVID-19 vaccine or a placebo. This chain links TRBV28 with TRBJ2-2, with TRBD2 identical over 7 bases. The CDR3 loop is CASMGGTASTGELFF. The CDR3 bases are TGTGCCAGCATGGGGGGGACCGCGTCCACCGGGGAGCTGTTTTTT.